Below are 13 T cell receptor beta chains sequenced from a single sample in a study of cytomegalovirus exposure and HLA in healthy donors (TCRdb year 2017). Library preparation employed the immunoSEQ multiplex PCR assay. For the multiplex PCR, a mixture combining 60 forward primers for TCR Vbeta segments and 13 reverse primers for TCR Jbeta segments was used. TCRdb re-hosts the immuneACCESS table, in-frame sequences only. Its copies lack some clones; in the studies checked, an unresolved V gene accounts for under half of them, and the cause for the rest is not known. For this sample there are 110,000 or so clones; approximately 69% appear just once. Roughly 4.2% of the sample goes to the ten largest clones. The specimen was PBMCs. Receptors originate from a woman in her 40s in good health and CMV-seropositive.

The rearrangement links TRBV6-5 to TRBJ2-3; a possible D gene is TRBD1 (6 bases). The CDR3 loop spans 13 amino acids. The germline CDR1 and CDR2 sequences are MNHEY and SVGAGI. The ends were cut back, 10 bases at V and 6 bases at J, with 17 bases in the middle. Written as DNA, the CDR3 is TGTGCCACGAATCAGGGGATACGGGATACGCAGTATTTT. This codes for CATNQGIRDTQYF.

The chain's CDR3 is CASSYTSGGAGETQYF. CDR3 DNA: TGTGCCAGCAGCTACACTAGCGGGGGGGCGGGAGAGACCCAGTACTTC. The V and J genes are TRBV7-2 and TRBJ2-5; 13 positions match TRBD2. CDR3 length: 16 amino acids. Germline lookup yields CDR1 SGHTA and CDR2 FQGNSA. The trim removed 4 bases at V and 4 bases at J, leaving 6 bases unmatched.

The chain uses TRBV19 and TRBJ1-5; D not resolved. This CDR3 is built from 12 residues. Trimming took 3 bases from V and 6 from J, leaving 6 bases between them. In germline, CDR1 is LNHDA, CDR2 SQIVND (reference sequence). The CDR3 region is CASSIWSQPQHF. DNA of the CDR3: TGTGCCAGTAGTATTTGGAGTCAGCCCCAGCATTTT.

The chain carries TRBV29-1 and TRBJ2-2; D possibly corresponds to TRBD2 (7 bases). V lost 6 bases, J lost 5 bases, and 22 bases lay in between. Germline CDR1 reads SQVTM; CDR2 reads ANQGSEA. The CDR3 runs 16 residues. The CDR3 DNA follows: TGCAGCGTCTTTGTCAGGGGCGCGGGAGTGACCGGGGAGCTGTTTTTT. Amino acids: CSVFVRGAGVTGELFF.

The V and J genes are TRBV6-6 and TRBJ2-7, with 7 bases aligning to TRBD2. Per the germline V gene, CDR1 is MNHNY and CDR2 is SVGAGI (reference sequence). V was clipped by 0 bases and J by 6 bases; unmatched bases: 5. The CDR3 is 14 amino acids. The CDR3 coding sequence is TGTGCCAGCAGTTACTCGGAGGGAGGGACCGAGCAGTACTTC. Its translation: CASSYSEGGTEQYF.

This clone came up a few times. The genes are TRBV2 and TRBJ2-5, with D possibly TRBD1 on 5 matching bases. The CDR3 extends over 17 amino acids. Trimming took 4 bases from V and 9 from J, leaving 27 bases between them. CDR1 is SNHLY and CDR2 is FYNNEI in the germline V gene. In DNA, the CDR3 is TGTGCCAGCAGTGCTCAGCCCAGGGCCCAGCGTTTCCCCCCCCAGTACTTC. Its translation is CASSAQPRAQRFPPQYF.

The chain couples TRBV5-1 to TRBJ2-1; D uncertain. CDR3 length equals 13 residues. V lost 1 base and J 5 bases, leaving 7 bases between the germline ends. Germline CDR1 reads SGHRS; CDR2 reads YFSETQ. DNA for the CDR3: TGCGCCAGCAGCTTGCAGGCCAACAATGAGCAGTTCTTC. It translates to CASSLQANNEQFF.

This chain links TRBV10-3 with TRBJ2-7; D gene uncertain. The germline V gene encodes CDR1 ENHRY and CDR2 SYGVKD. V was pared by 5 bases and J by 0 bases, with 14 bases between. CDR3 length: 15 amino acids. CDR3 DNA sequence: TGTGCCATCAGTAGAAGCACAGATAGCTCCTACGAGCAGTACTTC. It specifies CAISRSTDSSYEQYF.

This chain joins TRBV27 and TRBJ1-5, with 7 bases fitting TRBD1. V shed 5 bases and J 7 bases; nucleotides not matched to a gene: 11. CDR3 length equals 15 residues. CDR1 MNHEY and CDR2 SMNVEV come from the germline V gene (reference sequence). The CDR3 nucleotides are TGTGCCAGCAGTCGCACAGGGGCCCAAAACCAGCCCCAGCATTTT. It yields the protein CASSRTGAQNQPQHF.

The chain has TRBV29-1 and TRBJ1-1, with D unresolved. Trimming shortened V by 4 bases and J by 1 base, and 4 bases separated the two germline ends. Germline V lookup: CDR1 SQVTM, CDR2 ANQGSEA. The CDR3 loop spans 11 amino acids. The CDR3 DNA follows: TGCAGCGTTGGCGAGAACACTGAAGCTTTCTTT. Translation: CSVGENTEAFF. The whole variable domain, remainder taken from reference TRBV29-1 and TRBJ1-1, is SAVISQKPSRDICQRGTSLTIQCQVDSQVTMMFWYRQQPGQSLTLIATANQGSEATYESGFVIDKFPISRPNLTFSTLTVSNMSPEDSSIYLCSVGENTEAFFGQGTRLTVV.

In this sample, this clone turned up a few times. The rearrangement links TRBV5-8 to TRBJ1-5, with 9 bases aligning to TRBD1. The CDR3 covers 15 residues. Per the germline V gene, CDR1 is SGHTS and CDR2 is YDEGEE. The ends lost 0 bases at V and 6 bases at J; junction bases unmatched: 4. The CDR3 spells CASSLGTGVGQPQHF. The CDR3 nucleotides read TGTGCCAGCAGCTTGGGGACAGGGGTGGGTCAGCCCCAGCATTTT.

As concerns this clone: Additional DNA sequences in this sample encode the identical CDR3. This chain uses TRBV5-1 with TRBJ2-1; D is perhaps TRBD1 (5 bases). Germline loops: CDR1 SGHRS, CDR2 YFSETQ. V shed 0 bases and J shed 4 bases, with 5 bases lying between them. CDR3 length: 13 amino acids. The chain's CDR3 is CASSLGQYNEQFF. DNA of the CDR3: TGCGCCAGCAGCTTGGGACAGTACAATGAGCAGTTCTTC.

V is TRBV9 and J is TRBJ2-5; a weak D match, TRBD2 (6 bases). The CDR3 is made up of 12 amino acids. V shed 4 bases and J shed 5 bases, with 9 bases lying between them. Germline CDR1 is SGDLS and CDR2 is YYNGEE. The CDR3 DNA is TGTGCCAGCAGCCGGGACTCCGAGACCCAGTACTTC. As protein: CASSRDSETQYF.